This TCR beta chain is drawn from a study of beta chain features in type 1 diabetes listed by TCRdb under 2018. The study in broad terms: Mean age, gender distribution, total cell number and subset yield did not differ between patients and healthy donors. In the study, TCRB repertoires of sorted circulating CD4+ T cell subsets from recently diagnosed type 1 diabetes patients were compared with those of matched healthy donors. A total of 85 million to 140 million sorted cells were examined across all samples, and a strong correlation was observed between cell number per subset and RNA yield. Whereas all 30 or so donors provided naive and central memory subsets, regulatory and stem cell-like memory subsets were isolated from just 8 patients and roughly 8 healthy donors. The research as a whole found: A moderate but significant shortening of TCRB CDR3 length was observed in type 1 diabetes patients in all four CD4+ subsets. Because cDNA was sequenced instead of genomic DNA, activated cells with high expression could be over-represented, although the groups did not differ in activation or CD3 levels. Naive, central memory and regulatory TCRB repertoires appeared to be more alike among patients than among healthy donors. Because the HLA sub-analyses included only small numbers of individuals, any influence of HLA type on TCRB rearrangement was left unresolved. PCR may preferentially amplify shorter templates, but because patient and control samples were amplified and corrected together, any resulting skew would affect both groups equally. Fewer insertions and more nucleotide deletions at VDJ recombination sites were observed in patients with type 1 diabetes, implying thymic rearrangement abnormalities.

This clone showed up just a few times. The target of this receptor is not known. Base qualities were left out, and no much larger clone turns up one base away. The entire amount of isolated RNA was reverse transcribed using the High Capacity cDNA Reverse Transcription Kit, so the sequenced TCRB transcripts were expressed ones. Deep immunoSEQ sequencing was applied to naive, central memory and regulatory T cell samples, giving an average of about 3.6 million total reads per sample. Sorted cells were lysed in RLT buffer, and RNA was extracted using DNase-treated RNeasy Micro or Mini kits according to cell number. To prevent cross-contamination, each cell subset was processed individually, whereas patient and healthy donor samples were processed jointly. The immunoSEQ multiplex PCR was used to amplify TCRB sequences from cDNA, yielding 87-bp fragments that span the CDR3 region. Sequencing of the amplicons was done on the Illumina HiSeq platform. In the authors' own workflow: PCR bias was corrected computationally using synthetic template baselines, and reads within Hamming distance 2 were collapsed, with unmergeable singletons discarded. Reads were aligned to IMGT to assign V, D and J genes, CDR3 length, and insertions or deletions at six rearrangement sites. Clonotype counts were normalized to sorted cell number within each subset before computing true diversity and Gini coefficients with the tcR R package. The overlap coefficient, calculated on TCRB nucleotide sequences, was used to measure repertoire sharing. TCRdb retrieved this table from immuneACCESS and kept in-frame rearrangements only. Not all clones are present; in checked studies, unresolved V genes account for under half, and no reason is known for the remainder. The V and J calls and clone size come from that table; D and trimming were worked out from the DNA. Recorded for this sample are almost 350,000 clones; roughly 8% of them occurred a single time. The ten largest clones take up 0.44% of the sample.

Each donor gave one peripheral blood draw, averaging approximately 0.11 L, which was collected into heparinised tubes. A BD FACSAria II and a panel including CD45RO, CCR7, CD25, CD127, CD95 and CD27 were used to sort naive, central memory, regulatory and stem cell-like memory CD4+ T cells. All sorted populations exceeded 95% purity. PBMCs were isolated right away by Lymphoprep density gradient centrifugation and were stained directly, without culture. Samples were stained and sorted in pairs, with one healthy donor and one patient per experiment, so that batch effects were minimized. CDR1 SGHRS and CDR2 YFSETQ are derived from the germline V gene. The CDR3, from cysteine to phenylalanine, totals 14 residues. Just CDR3 DNA is preserved here, 42 bases in frame from base 1. Trimming takes 0 bases from V and 6 bases from J, and the germline ends sit 9 bases apart.

This TCR came from a woman aged 18-29 years in good health. The chain employs TRBV5-1 and TRBJ2-2; no D gene can be assigned with confidence. The sample was central memory CD4+ T cells from blood. The CDR3 amino acid sequence is: CASSLDRNAGELFF. The nucleotide sequence is TGCGCCAGCAGCTTGGATAGGAATGCCGGGGAGCTGTTTTTT. The full variable domain, completed from the reference TRBV5-1 and TRBJ2-2 proteins outside the CDR3, reads KAGVTQTPRYLIKTRGQQVTLSCSPISGHRSVSWYQQTPGQGLQFLFEYFSETQRNKGNFPGRFSGRQFSNSRSEMNVSTLELGDSALYLCASSLDRNAGELFFGEGSRLTVL.